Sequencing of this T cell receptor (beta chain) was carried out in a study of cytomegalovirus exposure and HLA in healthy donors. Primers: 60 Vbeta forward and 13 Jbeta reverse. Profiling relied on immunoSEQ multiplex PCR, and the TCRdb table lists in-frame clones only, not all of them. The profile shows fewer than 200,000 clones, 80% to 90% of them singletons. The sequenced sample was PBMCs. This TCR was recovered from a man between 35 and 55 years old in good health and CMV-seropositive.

The CDR3 protein is CASSDPPMLDRVYGYTF. The CDR3 DNA reads TGTGCCAGCAGTGACCCACCCATGTTGGACAGGGTTTATGGCTACACCTTC. This chain uses TRBV2 with TRBJ1-2; 8 nucleotides align to TRBD1. The CDR3 contains 17 residues. Trimming removed 3 bases from V and 5 bases from J; junction bases left unmatched: 14. Germline V CDR1 and CDR2: SNHLY, FYNNEI.